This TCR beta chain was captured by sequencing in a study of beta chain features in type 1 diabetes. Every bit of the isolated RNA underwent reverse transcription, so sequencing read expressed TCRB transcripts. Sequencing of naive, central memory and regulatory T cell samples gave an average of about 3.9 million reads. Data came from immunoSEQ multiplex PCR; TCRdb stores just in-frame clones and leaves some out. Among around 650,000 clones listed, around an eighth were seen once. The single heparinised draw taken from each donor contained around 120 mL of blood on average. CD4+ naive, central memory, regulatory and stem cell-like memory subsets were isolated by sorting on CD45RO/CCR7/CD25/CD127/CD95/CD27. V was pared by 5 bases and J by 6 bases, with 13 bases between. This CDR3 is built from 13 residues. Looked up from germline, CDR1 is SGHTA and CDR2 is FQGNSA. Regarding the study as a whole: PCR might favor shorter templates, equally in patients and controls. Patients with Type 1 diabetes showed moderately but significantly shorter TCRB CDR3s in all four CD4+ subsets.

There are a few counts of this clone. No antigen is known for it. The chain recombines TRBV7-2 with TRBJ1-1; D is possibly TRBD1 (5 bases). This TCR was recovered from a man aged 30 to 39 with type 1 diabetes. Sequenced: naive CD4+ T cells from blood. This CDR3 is CASSATVGAEAFF. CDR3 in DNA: TGTGCCAGCAGCGCGACAGTTGGCGCTGAAGCTTTCTTT.